This T cell receptor beta chain was sequenced during a study of T cell responses to AZD1222 COVID-19 vaccine. CDR1 is LNHNV, CDR2 YYDKDF, per germline (reference sequence). There are 13 residues in the CDR3. V lost 3 bases and J 3 bases, leaving 9 bases between the germline ends. Study-level results: Spike-specific TCR breadth and depth grew following two AZD1222 doses. The span of vaccine-associated CD4 TCRs extended across spike, with dominance at 160-218 and 743-854. Every sample of the repertoires postdated the peak T cell response. Females made up more of the donors, who were largely white British, and clonal diversity may have come out too low.

A note on this clone: The antigen is not known.

TCRdb's copy holds only in-frame clones and misses some; the assay was immunoSEQ multiplex PCR. The sample holds some 120,000 clones, 90% to 95% seen once. The receptor's source is an adult in good health. This chain uses TRBV15 with TRBJ2-7, with D uncertain. Sequenced here: peripheral blood, sampled on day 0 of AZD1222 vaccination. The chain's CDR3 is CATSSPPLYEQYF. CDR3 nucleotides: TGTGCCACCAGCAGCCCCCCCCTCTACGAGCAGTACTTC.